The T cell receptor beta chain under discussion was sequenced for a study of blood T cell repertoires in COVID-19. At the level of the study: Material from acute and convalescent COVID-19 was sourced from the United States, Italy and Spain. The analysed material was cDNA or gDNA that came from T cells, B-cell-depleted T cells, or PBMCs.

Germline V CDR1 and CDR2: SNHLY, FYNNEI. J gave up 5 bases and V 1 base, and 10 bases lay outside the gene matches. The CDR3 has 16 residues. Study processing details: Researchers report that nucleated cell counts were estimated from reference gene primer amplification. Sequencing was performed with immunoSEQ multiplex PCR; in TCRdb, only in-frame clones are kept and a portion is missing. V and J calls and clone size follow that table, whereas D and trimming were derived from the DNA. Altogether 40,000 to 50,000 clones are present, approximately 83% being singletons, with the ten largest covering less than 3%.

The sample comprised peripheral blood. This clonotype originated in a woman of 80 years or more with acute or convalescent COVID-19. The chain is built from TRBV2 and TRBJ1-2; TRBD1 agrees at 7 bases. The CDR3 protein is CASSEGVRGREYGYTF. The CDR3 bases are TGTGCCAGCAGTGAAGGAGTAAGGGGGCGCGAATATGGCTACACCTTC. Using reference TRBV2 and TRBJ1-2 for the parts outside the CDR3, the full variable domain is EPEVTQTPSHQVTQMGQEVILRCVPISNHLYFYWYRQILGQKVEFLVSFYNNEISEKSEIFDDQFSVERPDGSNFTLKIRSTKLEDSAMYFCASSEGVRGREYGYTFGSGTRLTVV.